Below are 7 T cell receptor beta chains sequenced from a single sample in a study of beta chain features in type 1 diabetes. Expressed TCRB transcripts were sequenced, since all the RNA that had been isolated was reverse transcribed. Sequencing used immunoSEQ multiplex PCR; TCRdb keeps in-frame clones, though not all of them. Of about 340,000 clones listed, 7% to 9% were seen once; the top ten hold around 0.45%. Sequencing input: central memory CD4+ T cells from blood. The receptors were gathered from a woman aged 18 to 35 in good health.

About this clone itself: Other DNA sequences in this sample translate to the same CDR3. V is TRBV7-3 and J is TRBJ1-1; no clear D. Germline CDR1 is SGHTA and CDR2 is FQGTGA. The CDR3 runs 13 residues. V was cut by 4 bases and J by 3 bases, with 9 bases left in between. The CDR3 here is CASSSSGDTEAFF. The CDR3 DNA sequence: TGTGCCAGCAGCTCTAGCGGGGACACTGAAGCTTTCTTT.

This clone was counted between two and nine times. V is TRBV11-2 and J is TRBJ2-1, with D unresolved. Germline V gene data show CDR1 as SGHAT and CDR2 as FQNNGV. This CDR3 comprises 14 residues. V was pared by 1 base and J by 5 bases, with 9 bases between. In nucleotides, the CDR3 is TGTGCCAGCAGCTTAGGGTCCAGTAACAATGAGCAGTTCTTC. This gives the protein CASSLGSSNNEQFF.

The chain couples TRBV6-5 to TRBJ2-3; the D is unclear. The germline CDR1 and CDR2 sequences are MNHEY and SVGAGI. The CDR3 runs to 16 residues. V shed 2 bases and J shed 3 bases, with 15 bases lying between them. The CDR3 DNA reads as TGTGCCAGCAGTTACCGCCCGGACCCCGGGACAGATACGCAGTATTTT. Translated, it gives CASSYRPDPGTDTQYF.

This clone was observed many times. The CDR3 DNA reads as TGCGCCAGCAGGGTGTGGGTCCATTCAAGACAGAATGAGCAGTTCTTC. It is translated as CASRVWVHSRQNEQFF. This rearrangement joins TRBV23-1 to TRBJ2-1, with D possibly being TRBD1 (5 bases). TRBV23-1 qualifies as an ORF whose function is uncertain. The CDR3 loop spans 16 amino acids. Trimming pared 6 bases from V and 7 bases from J, leaving 22 bases between.

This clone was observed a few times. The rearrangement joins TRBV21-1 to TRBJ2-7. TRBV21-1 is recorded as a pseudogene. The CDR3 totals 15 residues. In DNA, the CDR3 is TGTGCCAGCAGGCCGGCGGTGGGCGAGTCCTACGAGCAGTACTTC. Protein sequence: CASRPAVGESYEQYF.

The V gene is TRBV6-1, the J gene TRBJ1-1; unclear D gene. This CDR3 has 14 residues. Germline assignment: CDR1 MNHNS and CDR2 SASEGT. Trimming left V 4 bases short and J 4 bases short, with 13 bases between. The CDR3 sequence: CASSAFGVGTEAFF. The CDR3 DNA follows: TGTGCCAGCAGTGCATTCGGGGTGGGCACTGAAGCTTTCTTT.

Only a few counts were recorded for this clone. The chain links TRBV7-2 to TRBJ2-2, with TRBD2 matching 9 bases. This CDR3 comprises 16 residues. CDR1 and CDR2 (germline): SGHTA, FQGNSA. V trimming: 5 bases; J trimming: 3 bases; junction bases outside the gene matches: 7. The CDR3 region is CASSLRLAAHTGELFF. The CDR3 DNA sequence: TGTGCCAGCAGCCTTCGACTAGCGGCTCACACCGGGGAGCTGTTTTTT.